This is a list of T cell receptor beta chains from one sample in a study of beta chain features in type 1 diabetes. Sequenced by immunoSEQ multiplex PCR; TCRdb stores in-frame clones only, minus some. The repertoire holds about 170,000 clones, with 6% to 9% as singletons. The sample was central memory CD4+ T cells from blood. Receptor source: a man younger than 35 with type 1 diabetes. CDR3s include the opening cysteine and the closing phenylalanine or tryptophan. The D gene is left open where the match is weak. Only some rows state a clone size, as once, few, many or a class for expanded clones.

V: TRBV7-2; size: few; J: TRBJ1-1; D: .; DNA: TGTGCCAGCAGCTTAGATGGGTTGCGGGGGCGCACTGAAGCTTTCTTT; CDR3: CASSLDGLRGRTEAFF
V: TRBV2; size: .; J: TRBJ2-7; D: TRBD1; DNA: TGTGCCAGCAGGTCGGACAGGTTCGGGTACGAGCAGTACTTC; CDR3: CASRSDRFGYEQYF
V: TRBV6-5; size: few; J: TRBJ2-7; D: .; DNA: TGTGCCAGCAGTCCCCGCGGAACCTACGAGCAGTACTTC; CDR3: CASSPRGTYEQYF
V: TRBV7-2; size: few; J: TRBJ1-2; D: .; DNA: TGTGCCAGCAGCTTAGCGGGCAGGCTCTATGGCTACACCTTC; CDR3: CASSLAGRLYGYTF
V: TRBV5-6; size: few; J: TRBJ2-5; D: .; DNA: TGTGCCAGCAGCTACAGCAACCAAGAGACCCAGTACTTC; CDR3: CASSYSNQETQYF
V: TRBV6-5; size: few; J: TRBJ2-6; D: .; DNA: TGTGCCAGCAAACTAGGGTTCTCTGGGGCCAACGTCCTGACTTTC; CDR3: CASKLGFSGANVLTF
V: TRBV30; size: .; J: TRBJ1-1; D: .; DNA: TGTGCCTGGAGACTGTACCGGAACACTGAAGCTTTCTTT; CDR3: CAWRLYRNTEAFF
V: TRBV30; size: few; J: TRBJ2-1; D: .; DNA: TGTGCCTGGAGTCAGAGTTTCGGGGGAGTCCGGAATGAGCAGTTCTTC; CDR3: CAWSQSFGGVRNEQFF
V: TRBV28; size: few; J: TRBJ1-3; D: .; DNA: TGTGCCAGCAGTTTGGGGGGGACTGGAAACACCATATATTTT; CDR3: CASSLGGTGNTIYF
V: TRBV7-2; size: few; J: TRBJ2-5; D: TRBD1; DNA: TGTGCCAGCAGCTCTCTTGGGACAGTGTCAGAGACCCAGTACTTC; CDR3: CASSSLGTVSETQYF
V: TRBV15; size: .; J: TRBJ1-5; D: .; DNA: TGTGCCACCAGCCCGAGACAGAGCAATCAGCCCCAGCATTTT; CDR3: CATSPRQSNQPQHF
V: TRBV7-9; size: few; J: TRBJ2-1; D: .; DNA: TGTGCCAGCAGCCGAGGTACAATTGAGCAGTTCTTC; CDR3: CASSRGTIEQFF
V: TRBV6-1; size: few; J: TRBJ1-1; D: TRBD1; DNA: TGTGCCAGCAGTGCCAGGGGGCTGACTGAAGCTTTCTTT; CDR3: CASSARGLTEAFF
V: TRBV11-2; size: .; J: TRBJ2-2; D: TRBD1; DNA: TGTGCCAGCAGGGGACAGGCGAGCGCCGGGGAGCTGTTTTTT; CDR3: CASRGQASAGELFF
V: TRBV30; size: few; J: TRBJ2-3; D: TRBD2; DNA: TGTGCCTGGAGAGCGGGGGTCGGCACAGATACGCAGTATTTT; CDR3: CAWRAGVGTDTQYF
V: TRBV5-1; size: few; J: TRBJ2-5; D: .; DNA: TGCGCCAGCAGCCGGAGGGAGGAGACCCAGTACTTC; CDR3: CASSRREETQYF
V: TRBV6-5; size: .; J: TRBJ2-7; D: .; DNA: TGTGCCAGCAGTTCGCCGTCCGGGATCCACGAGCAGTACTTC; CDR3: CASSSPSGIHEQYF
V: TRBV18; size: .; J: TRBJ2-5; D: TRBD1; DNA: TGTGCCAGCTCGCCTCAGGGGGCCCAAGAGACCCAGTACTTC; CDR3: CASSPQGAQETQYF
V: TRBV6-5; size: few; J: TRBJ2-2; D: .; DNA: TGTGCCAGCAGTGCTACAGGGTCCGCCGGGGAGCTGTTTTTT; CDR3: CASSATGSAGELFF
V: TRBV18; size: few; J: TRBJ2-3; D: TRBD2; DNA: TGTGCCAGCTCACCACCGGGAAGCGGGAGTATTCGGGGCACAGATACGCAGTATTTT; CDR3: CASSPPGSGSIRGTDTQYF
V: TRBV5-4; size: .; J: TRBJ1-2; D: TRBD1; DNA: TGTGCCAGCAGCCGTGGGACAGGGGGACATGGCTACACCTTC; CDR3: CASSRGTGGHGYTF
V: TRBV7-2; size: .; J: TRBJ2-7; D: .; DNA: TGTGCCAGCAGCGCACCTCGCAGGGGTTACGAGCAGTACTTC; CDR3: CASSAPRRGYEQYF
V: TRBV30; size: few; J: TRBJ1-2; D: .; DNA: TGTGCCTGGACCCCCGAGGCTTGGGGGGAGAGTGGCTACACCTTC; CDR3: CAWTPEAWGESGYTF
V: TRBV27; size: .; J: TRBJ2-1; D: TRBD2; DNA: TGTGCCAGCAGAGGACTAGCGGGAGGTAGGGATGAGCAGTTCTTC; CDR3: CASRGLAGGRDEQFF
V: TRBV10-3; size: few; J: TRBJ1-2; D: .; DNA: TGTGCCATCAGTGAACCCACAGGGAACTATGGCTACACCTTC; CDR3: CAISEPTGNYGYTF
V: TRBV4-3; size: few; J: TRBJ1-6; D: TRBD1; DNA: TGCGCCAGCAGCCAAGATAGAGGGACAGACATACCCTTCACCCTCCACTTT; CDR3: CASSQDRGTDIPFTLHF
V: TRBV28; size: .; J: TRBJ2-1; D: TRBD2; DNA: TGTGCCAGCAGTTTATATTCAGCGGGGGGGATCAATGAGCAGTTCTTC; CDR3: CASSLYSAGGINEQFF
V: TRBV5-6; size: .; J: TRBJ2-5; D: .; DNA: TGTGCCAGCAGACGGTTGGACCAAGAGACCCAGTACTTC; CDR3: CASRRLDQETQYF
V: TRBV18; size: few; J: TRBJ1-2; D: .; DNA: TGTGCCAGCTCACCACCGCTGGACAGATTAGGTGGCTACACCTTC; CDR3: CASSPPLDRLGGYTF
V: TRBV5-6; size: few; J: TRBJ2-7; D: .; DNA: TGTGCCAGCAGCTTACAGGGTTCCCCCTACGAGCAGTACTTC; CDR3: CASSLQGSPYEQYF